This is a list of T cell receptor beta chains from one sample in a study of a mutant IDH1 vaccine in newly diagnosed glioma. The data were produced by immunoSEQ multiplex PCR, yet TCRdb's version contains in-frame clones alone and is incomplete. The data show about 50,000 clones, just over 85% seen once. Sequencing was performed on PBMCs, taken from a glioma patient treated with radiotherapy, temozolomide or both. All receptors come from a man aged 40-49 years with glioma. Both conserved end residues are part of each CDR3. A D gene is named only where the DNA matches it firmly. Clone size is shown for a subset of rows, as once, few, many or a class of expanded clone.

j_call clone_size v_call d_call cdr3_aa cdr3_nt
TRBJ2-5 once TRBV6-1 TRBD1 CASSTGQVETQYF TGTGCCAGCAGCACTGGACAGGTGGAGACCCAGTACTTC
TRBJ2-1 NA TRBV29-1 NA CSVEDRAVRGRYNEQFF TGCAGCGTTGAAGATAGGGCAGTGAGGGGGAGATACAATGAGCAGTTCTTC
TRBJ2-3 NA TRBV27 NA CASSFSVTATQYF TGTGCCAGCAGTTTTAGTGTTACGGCTACGCAGTATTTT
TRBJ2-1 NA TRBV29-1 TRBD2 CSTARREGQYNEQFF TGCAGCACTGCTCGACGGGAGGGCCAATACAATGAGCAGTTCTTC
TRBJ2-7 NA TRBV15 TRBD2 CATRPGLAVYEQYF TGTGCCACCAGGCCGGGACTAGCGGTCTACGAGCAGTACTTC
TRBJ1-2 NA TRBV7-9 TRBD1 CASSRPLGTGGDGYTF TGTGCCAGCAGCCGCCCCCTCGGGACAGGAGGGGATGGCTACACCTTC
TRBJ1-1 NA TRBV7-9 NA CASSPAPGTEAFF TGTGCCAGCAGCCCCGCTCCCGGTACTGAAGCTTTCTTT
TRBJ1-4 NA TRBV6-1 NA CASSVVRQNEKLFF TGTGCCAGCAGTGTTGTCAGGCAAAATGAAAAACTGTTTTTT
TRBJ2-7 NA TRBV7-9 TRBD2 CASSPIAGVRYEQYF TGTGCCAGCAGTCCGATAGCGGGAGTAAGGTACGAGCAGTACTTC
TRBJ2-2 NA TRBV19 NA CASSSGTVNTGELFF TGTGCCAGTAGTTCAGGGACGGTCAACACCGGGGAGCTGTTTTTT
TRBJ2-7 NA TRBV4-3 TRBD2 CASSPGLAGPTRQYF TGCGCCAGCAGCCCGGGACTAGCGGGCCCTACTAGGCAGTACTTC
TRBJ1-5 NA TRBV7-9 NA CASSLVDSNQPQHF TGTGCCAGCAGCTTAGTTGACAGTAATCAGCCCCAGCATTTT
TRBJ1-5 NA TRBV6-6 NA CVGRASGANQPQHF TGTGTCGGTCGAGCGTCGGGAGCCAATCAGCCCCAGCATTTT
TRBJ1-6 NA TRBV7-8 NA CASSWGDSPLHF TGTGCCAGCAGCTGGGGAGATTCACCCCTCCACTTT
TRBJ1-2 NA TRBV7-3 NA CASSASRGYTF TGTGCCAGCAGCGCCTCTAGAGGCTACACCTTC
TRBJ2-7 NA TRBV9 TRBD1 CASSVTGTGYEQYF TGTGCCAGCAGCGTAACCGGGACAGGCTACGAGCAGTACTTC
TRBJ2-7 NA TRBV19 NA CASSIGGSPYEQYF TGTGCCAGTAGTATAGGTGGGAGCCCCTACGAGCAGTACTTC
TRBJ2-7 NA TRBV15 TRBD1 CATSRAGTGSSEQYF TGTGCCACCAGCAGAGCCGGGACAGGTTCTTCCGAGCAGTACTTC
TRBJ2-3 NA TRBV5-1 NA CASSSYLATDTQYF TGCGCCAGCAGCTCCTACCTAGCAACAGATACGCAGTATTTT
TRBJ2-1 NA TRBV11-2 TRBD2 CASSFLAGGKHNEQFF TGTGCCAGCAGCTTCCTAGCGGGAGGTAAGCACAATGAGCAGTTCTTC
TRBJ2-5 NA TRBV7-7 TRBD1 CASSLRQGIGETQYF TGTGCCAGCAGCTTAAGACAGGGTATCGGGGAGACCCAGTACTTC
TRBJ2-7 once TRBV4-1 NA CASSQGYGSSYEQYF TGCGCCAGCAGCCAAGGTTACGGTAGCTCCTACGAGCAGTACTTC
TRBJ1-5 NA TRBV28 TRBD1 CASSTGTGTINQPQHF TGTGCCAGCAGTACGGGGACAGGGACAATAAATCAGCCCCAGCATTTT
TRBJ2-1 once TRBV5-6 NA CASSLYPFYNEQFF TGTGCCAGCAGCTTGTACCCCTTTTACAATGAGCAGTTCTTC
TRBJ2-7 NA TRBV6-1 NA CASSVRTDSYEQYF TGTGCCAGCAGTGTAAGGACGGACTCCTACGAGCAGTACTTC
TRBJ2-1 NA TRBV19 NA CASTETGTYNEQFF TGTGCCAGTACCGAGACAGGCACCTACAATGAGCAGTTCTTC
TRBJ1-2 NA TRBV7-9 NA CASSLGSGYGYTF TGTGCCAGCAGCTTGGGGTCGGGCTATGGCTACACCTTC
TRBJ1-1 once TRBV7-3 TRBD1 CASSSGQENTEAFF TGTGCCAGCAGCAGCGGACAGGAGAACACTGAAGCTTTCTTT
TRBJ2-7 NA TRBV7-9 NA CASSLLGRGTYEQYF TGTGCCAGCAGCTTGCTGGGCAGGGGCACCTACGAGCAGTACTTC
TRBJ2-7 NA TRBV6-5 TRBD2 CASSYGSGAGAYEQYF TGTGCCAGCAGTTACGGGAGCGGAGCGGGAGCCTACGAGCAGTACTTC
TRBJ2-1 NA TRBV5-6 TRBD2 CASRLAGGPNEQFF TGTGCCAGCAGGCTAGCGGGAGGGCCGAATGAGCAGTTCTTC
TRBJ2-7 NA TRBV5-1 NA CASSLRGSYEQYF TGCGCCAGCAGCTTAAGGGGTTCCTACGAGCAGTACTTC
TRBJ1-1 NA TRBV5-1 TRBD1 CASSLWDRESSFF TGCGCCAGCAGCTTATGGGACAGGGAGTCATCTTTCTTT
TRBJ2-5 NA TRBV19 TRBD2 CASSWTSGRGQETQYF TGTGCCAGTAGCTGGACTAGCGGGAGGGGTCAAGAGACCCAGTACTTC
TRBJ1-5 few TRBV2 TRBD1 CASNRQGNQPQHF TGTGCCAGCAACCGACAGGGGAATCAGCCCCAGCATTTT
TRBJ2-7 NA TRBV5-1 TRBD2 CASSFGIAGGPTYEQYF TGCGCCAGCAGCTTCGGAATAGCGGGAGGCCCGACCTACGAGCAGTACTTC
TRBJ2-7 NA TRBV5-6 NA CASSLGWSEQYF TGTGCCAGCAGCTTGGGGTGGTCCGAGCAGTACTTC
TRBJ2-1 NA TRBV7-2 NA CASRVRRQGYNEQFF TGTGCCAGCAGAGTTCGAAGGCAGGGATACAATGAGCAGTTCTTC
TRBJ2-7 once TRBV2 NA CASSERGVSFYEQYF TGTGCCAGCAGTGAACGCGGGGTAAGCTTCTACGAGCAGTACTTC
TRBJ1-5 NA TRBV2 NA CASSKRGIDSNQPQHF TGTGCCAGCAGCAAGCGGGGCATTGATAGCAATCAGCCCCAGCATTTT
TRBJ2-5 NA TRBV19 NA CASSMRQGETQYF TGTGCCAGTAGTATGCGGCAGGGAGAGACCCAGTACTTC
TRBJ1-1 NA TRBV6-1 NA CASALFPNTEAFF TGTGCCAGCGCCTTATTCCCGAACACTGAAGCTTTCTTT
TRBJ2-7 NA TRBV7-9 NA CASSLETRSLEQYF TGTGCCAGCAGCTTAGAGACCCGGAGCCTCGAGCAGTACTTC
TRBJ2-5 few TRBV18 TRBD1 CASSPPTGRETQYF TGTGCCAGCTCACCACCGACAGGGCGAGAGACCCAGTACTTC
TRBJ1-2 NA TRBV20-1 NA CSARLGGNTF TGCAGTGCTAGATTGGGAGGGAACACCTTC